These 24 T cell receptor beta chains share one sample of origin, sequenced in a study of cytomegalovirus exposure and HLA in healthy donors. PCR employed 60 Vbeta and 13 Jbeta primers. Measured with immunoSEQ multiplex PCR; TCRdb has only the in-frame clones, and not every one. The sample has about 280,000 clones, roughly 90% seen once. The sample comprised PBMCs. Source of these receptors: a woman younger than 30 in good health and CMV-seronegative.

This chain joins TRBV14 and TRBJ1-6; weak D call: TRBD1 (5 bases). CDR1 is SGHDN and CDR2 is FVKESK in the germline V gene. Trimming took off 0 bases at V and 9 bases at J, with 12 bases between the two ends. The CDR3 contains 15 residues. The chain's CDR3 is CASSQDWGASSPLHF. In DNA, the CDR3 is TGTGCCAGCAGCCAAGATTGGGGCGCGAGTTCACCCCTCCACTTT.

The chain recombines TRBV27 with TRBJ1-1; D gene uncertain. CDR3 length: 11 amino acids. Germline V gene sequence: CDR1 MNHEY, CDR2 SMNVEV (reference sequence). Trimming pared 7 bases from V and 1 base from J, leaving 4 bases between. In nucleotides, the CDR3 is TGTGCCAGCACGTCGAACACTGAAGCTTTCTTT. This gives the protein CASTSNTEAFF.

The CDR3 spells CASSQVQGLGEKLFF. DNA of the CDR3: TGTGCCAGCAGCCAAGTGCAGGGTTTGGGGGAAAAACTGTTTTTT. J is TRBJ1-4 and V is TRBV14; tentative D call: TRBD1 (5 bases). Germline loops: CDR1 SGHDN, CDR2 FVKESK. CDR3 size: 15 residues. Trimming removed 1 base at V and 8 bases at J, with 14 bases between. Based on the CDR3 plus reference TRBV14 and TRBJ1-4, the full variable domain is EAGVTQFPSHSVIEKGQTVTLRCDPISGHDNLYWYRRVMGKEIKFLLHFVKESKQDESGMPNNRFLAERTGGTYSTLKVQPAELEDSGVYFCASSQVQGLGEKLFFGSGTQLSVL.

Comments on this clone: The sample contains more than one DNA sequence encoding this CDR3. The CDR3, as DNA: TGTGCCAGCCTCGGAGGGCTGGGTACTGAAGCTTTCTTT. Residues: CASLGGLGTEAFF. This sequence joins TRBV19 and TRBJ1-1; unclear D gene. Trimming took 9 bases from V and 5 from J, leaving 16 bases between them. Germline values: CDR1 LNHDA, CDR2 SQIVND (reference sequence). This CDR3 has 13 amino acids.

The rearrangement joins TRBV9 to TRBJ2-1; possibly TRBD1 for D (6 bases). The germline V gene has CDR1 SGDLS and CDR2 YYNGEE. This CDR3 has 13 residues. Trimming took 4 bases from V and 10 from J, leaving 15 bases between them. The CDR3 coding sequence is TGTGCCAGCAGCCCAGGGGTAGGGCTAGAGCAGTTCTTC. This gives the protein CASSPGVGLEQFF.

J is TRBJ2-6 and V is TRBV2; no clear D gene. The CDR3 runs 14 residues. In germline, CDR1 is SNHLY, CDR2 FYNNEI. The V end was cut by 3 bases, the J end by 4 bases, with 7 bases between. The CDR3 DNA reads TGTGCCAGCAGTGAGCTAGGCGGGGCCAACGTCCTGACTTTC. It translates to CASSELGGANVLTF.

The chain couples TRBV11-3 to TRBJ1-6; the match to TRBD1 covers 7 bases. Losses at the gene ends were 1 base for V and 7 bases for J; bases not matched to a gene: 1. Germline CDR1 and CDR2: SGHNT and YENEEA. The CDR3 is 14 residues long. The CDR3 DNA follows: TGTGCCAGCAGCTTAGGACAGGGCAATTCACCCCTCCACTTT. It specifies CASSLGQGNSPLHF.

This chain uses TRBV27 with TRBJ2-7, with a possible D match to TRBD2 (6 bases). This CDR3 has 13 residues. Germline-derived CDR1 and CDR2 are MNHEY and SMNVEV (reference sequence). V gave up 5 bases and J gave up 1 base, with 9 bases separating them. The CDR3 reads CASSPGGSYEQYF. As DNA, the CDR3 is TGTGCCAGCAGTCCCGGGGGTTCCTACGAGCAGTACTTC.

The chain joins TRBV6-1 to TRBJ1-6; D gene ambiguous. Germline V gene sequence: CDR1 MNHNS, CDR2 SASEGT. V dropped 4 bases and J dropped 7 bases, with 8 bases sitting between them. The CDR3 contains 13 residues. In DNA form, the CDR3 reads TGTGCCAGCAGTGGGAGGGAGAATTCACCCCTCCACTTT. This sequence encodes CASSGRENSPLHF.

The chain carries TRBV5-6 and TRBJ2-5; TRBD2 might be the D (6 bases). The germline V gene has CDR1 SGHDT and CDR2 YYEEEE. Deletions cut 2 bases from V and 2 bases from J, with 13 bases between. This CDR3 has 15 residues. The CDR3 protein is CASSFASGGQETQYF. Written as DNA, the CDR3 is TGTGCCAGCAGCTTTGCGTCAGGAGGGCAAGAGACCCAGTACTTC.

The chain couples TRBV7-2 to TRBJ2-4, with 9 bases lining up with TRBD1. This CDR3 region has 18 residues. The trim removed 5 bases at V and 0 bases at J, leaving 11 bases unmatched. Germline CDR1 and CDR2: SGHTA and FQGNSA. The CDR3 sequence: CASSLRDRASVAKNIQYF. Written as DNA, the CDR3 is TGTGCCAGCAGCCTCCGGGACAGGGCGAGTGTAGCCAAAAACATTCAGTACTTC.

The chain is built from TRBV10-2 and TRBJ2-1; 9 nucleotides agree with TRBD1. The CDR3 spans 15 residues. The V and J ends lost 0 bases and 6 bases, in that order; junction bases with no gene match: 3. Looked up from germline, CDR1 is WSHSY and CDR2 is SAAADI. The CDR3 region is CASSESRQGVNEQFF. Here the CDR3 DNA reads TGCGCCAGCAGTGAGTCGAGACAGGGGGTCAATGAGCAGTTCTTC.

This chain connects TRBV29-1 to TRBJ2-2; 8 bases map to TRBD2. Trimming removed 7 bases from V and 6 bases from J; junction bases left unmatched: 4. The V gene's germline CDR1 is SQVTM and CDR2 ANQGSEA. The CDR3 totals 12 residues. The CDR3 DNA sequence: TGCAGCGCCGAGACTAGCGCCGGGGAGCTGTTTTTT. Translation: CSAETSAGELFF.

V and J are TRBV7-2 and TRBJ2-7, with TRBD2 matching over 7 bases. The V segment lost 2 bases and the J segment 5 bases; nucleotides outside the gene matches: 15. The CDR3 is 17 amino acids. CDR1 and CDR2 from the germline V gene are SGHTA and FQGNSA. CDR3 sequence reads: CASSLNLWGGDYHEQYF. The CDR3 DNA reads TGTGCCAGCAGCTTAAATCTTTGGGGGGGGGACTACCACGAGCAGTACTTC.

The V call is TRBV7-9, the J call TRBJ1-2; no clear D. CDR1 and CDR2 from the germline V gene are SEHNR and FQNEAQ (reference sequence). Trimming left V 3 bases short and J 6 bases short, with 8 bases between. The CDR3 totals 12 residues. The CDR3 sequence: CASSFGDDGYTF. In DNA, the CDR3 is TGTGCCAGCAGCTTCGGGGATGATGGCTACACCTTC.

This chain links TRBV7-2 with TRBJ1-4; no definite D call. This CDR3 contains 15 residues. Germline-derived CDR1 and CDR2 are SGHTA and FQGNSA. Trimming took off 4 bases at V and 0 bases at J, with 9 bases between the two ends. The CDR3 region is CASSYNSATNEKLFF. CDR3 nucleotides: TGTGCCAGCAGCTATAACAGTGCAACTAATGAAAAACTGTTTTTT.

In regard to this clone: Relative to the germline gene, one junction end is altered; a read error may explain this. This chain joins TRBV19 and TRBJ2-1; 10 bases align to TRBD1. The CDR3 is 15 amino acids. Per germline, CDR1 LNHDA and CDR2 SQIVND (reference sequence). The CDR3 DNA sequence: TGTGCCAGTAGCCCTGGGACAGGGGTTTACAGTGAGCAGTTCTTC. Translation: CASSPGTGVYSEQFF.

With regard to this clone: At the DNA level, this CDR3 is encoded by other sequences in the same sample as well. The V gene is TRBV10-1, the J gene TRBJ1-1; TRBD1 might be the D (5 bases). This CDR3 spans 13 amino acids. Per the germline V gene, CDR1 is WNHNN and CDR2 is SYGVQD (reference sequence). Trimming pared 4 bases from V and 3 bases from J, leaving 9 bases between. CDR3: CASSVAGDTEAFF. The CDR3 nucleotides are TGCGCCAGCAGTGTGGCGGGGGACACTGAAGCTTTCTTT.

The chain recombines TRBV7-9 with TRBJ1-1, with 12 bases lining up with TRBD1. Germline assignment: CDR1 SEHNR and CDR2 FQNEAQ (reference sequence). J was trimmed by 5 bases and V by 1 base; bases with no gene match: 8. CDR3 length: 17 residues. The CDR3 DNA reads TGTGCCAGCAGCTTAGTTGAGGGACAGGGGGCGAGAACTGAAGCTTTCTTT. The encoded protein is CASSLVEGQGARTEAFF.

The V gene is TRBV29-1, the J gene TRBJ1-2; D uncertain. The length of the CDR3 is 12 residues. Trimming removed 5 bases at V and 3 bases at J, with 10 bases between. Germline CDR1 is SQVTM and CDR2 is ANQGSEA. CDR3 region: CSVLRGHYGYTF. For the CDR3, the DNA is TGCAGCGTTCTGAGAGGCCACTATGGCTACACCTTC.

The V and J genes are TRBV6-5 and TRBJ1-5; TRBD1 might be the D (6 bases). Trimming took 0 bases from V and 4 from J, leaving 10 bases between them. There are 15 residues in the CDR3. Germline assignment: CDR1 MNHEY and CDR2 SVGAGI. The CDR3 sequence is CASSYSRGGNQPQHF. CDR3 sequence (DNA): TGTGCCAGCAGTTACTCGAGAGGGGGTAATCAGCCCCAGCATTTT.

The CDR3 region is CASSPAAQGGNTIYF. For the CDR3, the DNA is TGTGCCAGCAGCCCAGCAGCTCAGGGTGGAAACACCATATATTTT. The chain carries TRBV7-8 and TRBJ1-3; a possible D gene is TRBD1 (5 bases). The CDR3 is made up of 15 amino acids. Trimming shortened V by 5 bases and J by 3 bases, and 14 bases separated the two germline ends. Germline V lookup: CDR1 SGHVS, CDR2 FQNEAQ.

About this clone itself: This sample includes further DNA sequences coding for the same CDR3. The chain employs TRBV6-4 and TRBJ2-1, with 10 nucleotides matching TRBD2. Germline CDR1 is MRHNA and CDR2 is SNTAGT. The trim removed 3 bases at V and 2 bases at J, leaving 1 base unmatched. CDR3 length equals 15 residues. The CDR3 spells CASSDSGGPYNEQFF. CDR3 in DNA: TGTGCCAGCAGTGATAGCGGGGGGCCCTACAATGAGCAGTTCTTC.

V usage is TRBV19 and J usage is TRBJ1-1; TRBD1 matches 7 bases. This CDR3 spans 14 amino acids. Trimming removed 3 bases from V and 4 bases from J; junction bases left unmatched: 5. Germline values: CDR1 LNHDA, CDR2 SQIVND (reference sequence). CDR3 region: CASSMDAGGTEAFF. DNA of the CDR3: TGTGCCAGTAGTATGGACGCAGGGGGCACTGAAGCTTTCTTT.